The 6 T cell receptor beta chains below all came from one sample that was sequenced in a study of T-cell memory formation after mild COVID-19. TCRdb re-analysed the 5' RACE reads in MiXCR, keeping a single row per CDR3 protein. This sample yields approximately 300,000 distinct CDR3 sequences, of which less than 20% are seen a single time; about a fifth belongs to the top ten. Specimen: PBMCs or a T cell subset sorted from them (not recorded which). All receptors come from a man aged 18 to 35 who had mild COVID-19 (a few samples of this study predate the infection). Cell type and time point are not known.

The rearrangement links TRBV4-1 to TRBJ1-2; 7 nucleotides align to TRBD1. The V segment lost 4 bases and the J segment 4 bases; nucleotides outside the gene matches: 15. Germline V gene sequence: CDR1 MGHRA, CDR2 YSYEKL. CDR3 length equals 17 residues. The DNA of the CDR3 is TGCGCCAGCAGCCGGGATGTGGGACAGTCAGAACTCTATGGCTACACCTTC. This encodes CASSRDVGQSELYGYTF.

This clonotype was recorded a few times. The chain couples TRBV12-3 or TRBV12-4 to TRBJ2-5; D may correspond to TRBD1 or TRBD2 (5 bases each). The ends were cut back, 3 bases at V and 1 base at J, with 12 bases in the middle. This CDR3 has 15 residues. CDR3: CASSFMWDPQETQYF. CDR3 sequence (DNA): TGTGCCAGCAGTTTCATGTGGGACCCCCAAGAGACCCAGTACTTC.

This clonotype has ten or more counts. The CDR3 DNA reads as TGCGCCAGCAGCTTGGACAGGGGACAGTACTTC. It codes for CASSLDRGQYF. V gene TRBV5-1 combines with J gene TRBJ2-7; TRBD1 matches at 7 bases. Per germline, CDR1 SGHRS and CDR2 YFSETQ. V shed 0 bases, J shed 10 bases, and the junction held 1 base outside the gene matches. This CDR3 has 11 amino acids.

This CDR3 reads CASSLDSGITQYF. CDR3 coding DNA: TGTGCCAGCAGCTTAGATAGCGGTATAACGCAGTATTTT. The gene calls are TRBV7-8 and TRBJ2-3; weak D call: TRBD2 (6 bases). There are 13 residues in the CDR3. The germline V gene encodes CDR1 SGHVS and CDR2 FQNEAQ. With 1 base removed from V and 9 bases from J, the gap between germline ends came to 11 bases.

The J gene is TRBJ2-3, the V gene TRBV4-1; 11 nucleotides agree with TRBD2. Per germline, CDR1 MGHRA and CDR2 YSYEKL. Trimming at V came to 1 base and at J to 7 bases, leaving 7 bases not matched to a gene. The CDR3 covers 16 residues. CDR3 loop: CASSQARSGGAYTQYF. The CDR3 bases are TGCGCCAGCAGCCAAGCCCGTAGCGGGGGGGCTTATACGCAGTATTTT.

Worth noting for this clonotype: At one of its ends the junction is not consistent with the germline gene, which may arise from a read error. The rearrangement links TRBV20-1 to TRBJ2-3, with D unresolved. CDR1 is DFQATT, CDR2 SNEGSKA, per germline (reference sequence). The CDR3 runs to 14 residues. The CDR3 region is CSDRDWQRTDTQYF. The CDR3 DNA reads TGCAGTGATAGAGATTGGCAGCGCACAGATACGCAGTATTTT.